The 17 T cell receptor beta chains in this list originate from one sample, sequenced in a study of blood T cell repertoires in COVID-19. Libraries were prepared by immunoSEQ multiplex PCR; TCRdb keeps only in-frame clonotypes and omits some of them. The repertoire consists of approximately 240,000 clones, with around 87% occurring once and the leading ten covering under 4%. Sequencing was performed on PBMCs or T cells enriched from blood (not recorded which). All receptors come from a young woman in a cohort exposed to, infected with or recovered from COVID-19 (not recorded which).

The chain is built from TRBV7-8 and TRBJ1-6; D uncertain. Germline V gene data show CDR1 as SGHVS and CDR2 as FQNEAQ. The CDR3 extends over 13 amino acids. The germline V and J ends were trimmed by 3 bases and 7 bases, with 7 bases remaining between them. CDR3 nucleotides: TGTGCCAGCAGCTTTGACGGGAATTCACCCCTCCACTTT. Translation: CASSFDGNSPLHF.

The V call is TRBV7-3, the J call TRBJ1-2, with D possibly TRBD1 on 6 matching bases. Germline V CDR1 and CDR2: SGHTA, FQGTGA. This CDR3 is built from 14 residues. V was trimmed by 5 bases and J by 3 bases, leaving 13 bases between them. CDR3 DNA sequence: TGTGCCAGCAGCCCATCGACAGGCGACTATGGCTACACCTTC. Translating it yields CASSPSTGDYGYTF.

The CDR3 nucleotides read TGTGCCAGCAGCTCCGGGGGGACTACGATTTACAATGAGCAGTTCTTC. Its protein product is CASSSGGTTIYNEQFF. The rearrangement uses TRBV7-2 and TRBJ2-1; 7 nucleotides line up with TRBD2. From germline, CDR1 is SGHTA and CDR2 FQGNSA. The V segment lost 4 bases and the J segment 4 bases; nucleotides outside the gene matches: 10. The CDR3 loop spans 16 amino acids.

There are a few counts of this clone. V gene TRBV11-3 combines with J gene TRBJ1-6; tentatively, D is TRBD1 (5 bases). The CDR3 length is 14 residues. CDR1 SGHNT and CDR2 YENEEA come from the germline V gene. V shed 3 bases and J shed 10 bases, with 13 bases lying between them. CDR3: CASSLRGIGSPLHF. DNA of the CDR3: TGTGCCAGCAGCTTGCGGGGCATTGGATCACCCCTCCACTTT.

V is TRBV5-6 and J is TRBJ1-2; D might be TRBD1 (5 bases). Germline V gene sequence: CDR1 SGHDT, CDR2 YYEEEE. With 3 bases removed from V and 1 base from J, the gap between germline ends came to 7 bases. This CDR3 comprises 13 residues. The CDR3 here is CASSSDSNYGYTF. The CDR3 DNA sequence: TGTGCCAGCAGCTCCGACAGTAACTATGGCTACACCTTC.

This clone has a single count. J is TRBJ1-2 and V is TRBV25-1, with a weak D call TRBD1 (5 bases). The V gene's germline CDR1 is MGHDK and CDR2 SYGVNS. CDR3 length: 12 residues. V was cut by 4 bases and J by 7 bases, with 10 bases left in between. CDR3 in amino acids: CASSGGVGGYTF. The CDR3 DNA reads TGTGCCAGCAGTGGGGGGGTAGGTGGCTACACCTTC.

The chain has TRBV7-2 and TRBJ1-2; 7 bases fit TRBD1. The CDR3 length is 17 residues. Germline trimming cut 1 base from V and 7 bases from J; bases unmatched to any gene: 15. Germline assignment: CDR1 SGHTA and CDR2 FQGNSA. The CDR3 loop is CASSLEVGRGDSSGYTF. CDR3 nucleotides: TGTGCCAGCAGCTTAGAGGTCGGAAGGGGGGACAGTAGTGGCTACACCTTC.

The chain recombines TRBV25-1 with TRBJ2-2; perhaps TRBD1 as D (5 bases). The V gene lost 6 bases and the J gene lost 6 bases, with 14 bases spanning the gap. The CDR3 contains 14 residues. Germline V gene lookup returns CDR1 MGHDK and CDR2 SYGVNS. In nucleotides, the CDR3 is TGTGCCAGCAGCCCCGGAAAGGGGTCCGGGGAGCTGTTTTTT. As protein: CASSPGKGSGELFF.

The rearrangement joins TRBV12-3 or TRBV12-4 to TRBJ1-1; 7 bases are a match to TRBD1. V dropped 10 bases and J dropped 1; count of bases not matched to a gene: 6. The CDR3 is 13 amino acids. The CDR3 nucleotides are TGTGCCACCAGGGGGGGATGGAACACTGAAGCTTTCTTT. Protein sequence: CATRGGWNTEAFF.

V is TRBV28 and J is TRBJ1-3; TRBD1 matches at 7 bases. With 6 bases clipped from V and 4 bases from J, the junction kept 9 bases outside the gene matches. CDR3 size: 15 residues. The germline V gene has CDR1 MDHEN and CDR2 SYDVKM. The chain's CDR3 is CASRAPTGDGNTIYF. The CDR3 bases are TGTGCCAGCAGGGCCCCTACAGGGGACGGAAACACCATATATTTT. The complete variable domain, with remaining parts taken from reference TRBV28 and TRBJ1-3, reads DVKVTQSSRYLVKRTGEKVFLECVQDMDHENMFWYRQDPGLGLRLIYFSYDVKMKEKGDIPEGYSVSREKKERFSLILESASTNQTSMYLCASRAPTGDGNTIYFGEGSWLTVV.

V gene TRBV10-3 combines with J gene TRBJ1-3, with 7 bases matching TRBD1. The ends lost 7 bases at V and 0 bases at J; junction bases unmatched: 6. CDR1 is ENHRY and CDR2 is SYGVKD in the germline V gene. The CDR3 consists of 15 residues. DNA for the CDR3: TGTGCCATCACCGAGGGACAGAGCTCTGGAAACACCATATATTTT. Protein sequence: CAITEGQSSGNTIYF.

This clone has just one count. V and J are TRBV4-1 and TRBJ2-7, with TRBD2 as a possible D gene (6 bases). The CDR3 loop spans 18 amino acids. Trimming pared 0 bases from V and 0 bases from J, leaving 18 bases between. CDR1 and CDR2 from the germline V gene are MGHRA and YSYEKL. This CDR3 reads CASSQDHEAPDYSYEQYF. For the CDR3, the DNA is TGCGCCAGCAGCCAAGATCATGAGGCGCCGGACTACTCCTACGAGCAGTACTTC.

The chain carries TRBV6-2 or TRBV6-3 and TRBJ2-2; TRBD2 aligns across 7 bases. The junction had 9 bases not matched to a gene; V was cut back by 6 bases and J by 2 bases. This CDR3 has 16 residues. Germline CDR1 and CDR2: MNHEY and SVGEGT. The CDR3 spells CASSPRLAVNTGELFF. CDR3 bases: TGTGCCAGCAGCCCCCGGCTAGCGGTTAACACCGGGGAGCTGTTTTTT.

The chain has TRBV2 and TRBJ2-2; possible D gene TRBD2, 6 bases. CDR1 and CDR2 (germline): SNHLY, FYNNEI. This CDR3 has 14 residues. The germline V and J ends were trimmed by 6 bases and 3 bases, with 11 bases remaining between them. CDR3 loop: CASRVASDTGELFF. CDR3 DNA sequence: TGTGCCAGCAGGGTGGCTAGCGACACCGGGGAGCTGTTTTTT.

CDR3 nucleotide sequence: TGTGCCAGCAGTTTCGGACCCGGGACAGCGAACACTGAAGCTTTCTTT. It yields the protein CASSFGPGTANTEAFF. V and J are TRBV28 and TRBJ1-1; the match to TRBD1 covers 7 bases. V gave up 3 bases and J gave up 1 base; unmatched junction bases: 8. Germline CDR1 reads MDHEN; CDR2 reads SYDVKM. The CDR3 sequence is 16 residues long.

The J gene is TRBJ2-1, the V gene TRBV5-6; weak D call: TRBD1 (6 bases). V dropped 0 bases and J dropped 3 bases, with 7 bases sitting between them. This CDR3 spans 14 amino acids. The germline CDR1 and CDR2 sequences are SGHDT and YYEEEE. The CDR3 bases are TGTGCCAGCAGCTTGGGGGGGCTCTACAATGAGCAGTTCTTC. Translated: CASSLGGLYNEQFF.

The chain is built from TRBV18 and TRBJ2-1; 8 bases are a match to TRBD2. Germline CDR1 and CDR2: KGHSH and LQKENI. J was trimmed by 8 bases and V by 3 bases; bases with no gene match: 9. The CDR3 loop spans 15 amino acids. The CDR3 spells CASSPRLGGAHEQFF. The CDR3 DNA reads as TGTGCCAGCTCACCCCGCCTCGGGGGGGCCCATGAGCAGTTCTTC.